This record concerns one T cell receptor beta chain sequence. Its antigen remains unknown. 60 Vbeta and 13 Jbeta primers were used in PCR. Sequencing used immunoSEQ multiplex PCR; TCRdb keeps in-frame clones, though not all of them. This table has some 190,000 clones, approximately 83% appearing once. These data belong to a study of cytomegalovirus exposure and HLA in healthy donors. The overall study: Of around 400 genotyped donors, roughly 81% grouped in the Caucasian-associated ancestry cluster.

General study results and limits: According to the study, around 160 TCR beta chains were cytomegalovirus-associated. Common viral pathogens seemed to be connected with several of the most significant clusters, according to a later analysis. As a later analysis revealed, the rate of TCR association differed by HLA locus, with DRB1 most and HLA-C fewest.

Germline lookup yields CDR1 MDHEN and CDR2 SYDVKM. V dropped 5 bases and J dropped 4 bases, with 8 bases sitting between them. The CDR3 extends over 12 amino acids. V and J are TRBV28 and TRBJ1-2; tentative D call: TRBD1 (6 bases). The receptor comes from a boy younger than 10 in good health and CMV-seronegative. The sequenced sample was PBMCs. CDR3 residues: CASSEDSYGYTF. The CDR3 DNA follows: TGTGCCAGCAGTGAGGACAGCTATGGCTACACCTTC.